This T cell receptor beta chain was found in a study of T cell responses to AZD1222 COVID-19 vaccine. Whole-study context: Pooling of second doses given at about 4 or about 12 weeks was done. Study-wide results and caveats: Spike-specific TCR breadth rose after two AZD1222 doses, and depth rose as well. In a largely white British group with more females than males, clonal diversity was possibly underestimated. Reportedly, nearly half of unique spike TCRs recognized epitopes outside B.1.351/B.1.1.7 mutations.

Note on this clone: The antigen is not known.

The method was immunoSEQ multiplex PCR; TCRdb's version includes in-frame clones alone and lacks a portion of them. This sample yields around 120,000 clones, of which about 85% are seen a single time; less than 8% belongs to the top ten. Between the trimmed V and J ends, which lost 6 bases and 6 bases, there was a span of 15 bases. The germline V gene encodes CDR1 LGHDT and CDR2 YNNKEL (reference sequence). This CDR3 comprises 15 residues. The receptor was isolated from an adult in good health. The rearrangement joins TRBV3-1 (or the pseudogene TRBV3-2) to TRBJ1-6; no firm D call. The sequenced sample was peripheral blood, obtained on day 0 of AZD1222 vaccination. The CDR3 DNA is TGTGCCAGCAGGCTCCGGGAGCTTAGTAATTCACCCCTCCACTTT. As protein: CASRLRELSNSPLHF.